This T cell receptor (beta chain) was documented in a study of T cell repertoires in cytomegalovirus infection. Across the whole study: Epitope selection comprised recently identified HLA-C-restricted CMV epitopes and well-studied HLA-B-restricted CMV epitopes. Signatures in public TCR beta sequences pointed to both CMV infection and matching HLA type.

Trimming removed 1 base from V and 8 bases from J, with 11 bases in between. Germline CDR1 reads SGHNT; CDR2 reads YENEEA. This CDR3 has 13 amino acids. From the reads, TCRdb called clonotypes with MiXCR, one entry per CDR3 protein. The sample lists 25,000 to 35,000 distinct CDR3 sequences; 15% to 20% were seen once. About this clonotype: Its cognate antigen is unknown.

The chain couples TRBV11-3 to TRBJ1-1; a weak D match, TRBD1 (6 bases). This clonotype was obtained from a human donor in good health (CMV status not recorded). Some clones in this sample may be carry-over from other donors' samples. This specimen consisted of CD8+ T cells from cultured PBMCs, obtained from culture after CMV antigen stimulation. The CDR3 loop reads CASSLVQGAEAFF. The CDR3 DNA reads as TGTGCCAGCAGCTTAGTACAGGGCGCGGAAGCTTTCTTT.